Here is one TCR beta chain with its context. Authors' analysis steps: The authors estimated nucleated cell counts from reference gene primer amplification. Repertoires were generated with immunoSEQ multiplex PCR, while TCRdb's copy carries only in-frame clones and drops some. Clonal size and the V and J genes are those of that table, whereas D and trimming came from the DNA. Among 200,000 to 250,000 clones listed, 85% to 90% were seen once. This entry is derived from a study of blood T cell repertoires in COVID-19. Study in general: Researchers got acute and convalescent COVID-19 samples from the United States, Italy and Spain. Sample material is recorded as cDNA or gDNA derived from T cells, B-cell-depleted T cells, or PBMCs.

The CDR3 is 15 residues long. V gave up 5 bases and J gave up 4 bases, with 17 bases separating them. CDR1 is SGHAT, CDR2 FQNNGV, per germline. This sequence joins TRBV11-2 and TRBJ1-1, with a tentative D call TRBD1 (5 bases). The sequence came from a woman aged 65 to 85 with active or convalescent COVID-19. The sequencing sample was made of peripheral blood. The CDR3 DNA is TGTGCCAGCAGCCTTTTTGCGGGGGAGTCCACTGAAGCTTTCTTT. Its protein is CASSLFAGESTEAFF.